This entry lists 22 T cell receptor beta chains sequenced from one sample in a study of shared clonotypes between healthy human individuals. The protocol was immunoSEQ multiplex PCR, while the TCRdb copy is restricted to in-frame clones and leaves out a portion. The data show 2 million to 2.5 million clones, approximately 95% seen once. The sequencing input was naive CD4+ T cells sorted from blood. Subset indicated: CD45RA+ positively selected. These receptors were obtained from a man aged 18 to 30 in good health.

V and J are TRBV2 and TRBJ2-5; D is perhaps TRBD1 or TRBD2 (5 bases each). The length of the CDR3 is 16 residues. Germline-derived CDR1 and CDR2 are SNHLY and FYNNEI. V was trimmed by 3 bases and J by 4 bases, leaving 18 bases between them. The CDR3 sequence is CASSDGDLEWGETQYF. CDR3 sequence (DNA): TGTGCCAGCAGTGATGGGGACCTTGAGTGGGGAGAGACCCAGTACTTC. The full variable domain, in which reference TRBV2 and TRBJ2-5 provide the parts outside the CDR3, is EPEVTQTPSHQVTQMGQEVILRCVPISNHLYFYWYRQILGQKVEFLVSFYNNEISEKSEIFDDQFSVERPDGSNFTLKIRSTKLEDSAMYFCASSDGDLEWGETQYFGPGTRLLVL.

The CDR3 bases are TGTGCCAGCAGCGTAGCACAGGGAGGCGAAAAACTGTTTTTT. Translating it yields CASSVAQGGEKLFF. The chain employs TRBV9 and TRBJ1-4, with D perhaps matching TRBD1 (6 bases). Trimming removed 0 bases from V and 8 bases from J, with 11 bases in between. The CDR3 spans 14 residues. Germline V lookup: CDR1 SGDLS, CDR2 YYNGEE.

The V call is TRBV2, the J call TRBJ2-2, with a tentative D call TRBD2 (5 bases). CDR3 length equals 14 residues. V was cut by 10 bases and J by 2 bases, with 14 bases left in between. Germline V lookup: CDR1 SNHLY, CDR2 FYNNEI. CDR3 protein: CATRRLANTGELFF. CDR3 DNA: TGTGCCACTCGAAGGCTAGCTAACACCGGGGAGCTGTTTTTT.

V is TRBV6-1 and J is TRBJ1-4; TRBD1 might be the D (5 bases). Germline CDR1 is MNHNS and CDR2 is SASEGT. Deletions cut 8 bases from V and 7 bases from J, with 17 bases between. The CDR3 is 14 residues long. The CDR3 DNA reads TGTGCCAGCGATGGGACGGGGGTAGGTGAAAAACTGTTTTTT. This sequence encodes CASDGTGVGEKLFF.

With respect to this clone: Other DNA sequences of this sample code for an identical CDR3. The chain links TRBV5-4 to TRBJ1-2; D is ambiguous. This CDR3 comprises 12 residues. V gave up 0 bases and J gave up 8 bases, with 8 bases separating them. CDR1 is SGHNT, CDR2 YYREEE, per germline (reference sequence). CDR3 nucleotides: TGTGCCAGCAGCTTGGTGGGGTACGGCTACACCTTC. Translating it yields CASSLVGYGYTF.

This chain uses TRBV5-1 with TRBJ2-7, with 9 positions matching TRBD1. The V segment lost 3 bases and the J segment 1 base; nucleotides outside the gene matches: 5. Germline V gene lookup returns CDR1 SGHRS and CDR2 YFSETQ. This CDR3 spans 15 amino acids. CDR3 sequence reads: CASSSRQGDSYEQYF. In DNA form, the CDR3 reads TGCGCCAGCAGCTCGAGACAGGGGGATTCCTACGAGCAGTACTTC.

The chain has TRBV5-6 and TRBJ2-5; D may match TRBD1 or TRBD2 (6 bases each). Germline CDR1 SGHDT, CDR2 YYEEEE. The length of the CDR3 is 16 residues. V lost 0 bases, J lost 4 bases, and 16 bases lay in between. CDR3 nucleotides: TGTGCCAGCAGCTTGGTAACACCCAGGGGAGGAGAGACCCAGTACTTC. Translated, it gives CASSLVTPRGGETQYF.

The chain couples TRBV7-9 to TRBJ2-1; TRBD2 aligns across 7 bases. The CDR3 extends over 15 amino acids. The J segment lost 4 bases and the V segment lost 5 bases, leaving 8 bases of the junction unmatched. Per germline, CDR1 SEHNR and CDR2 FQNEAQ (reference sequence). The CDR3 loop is CASSALAGRYNEQFF. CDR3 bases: TGTGCCAGCAGCGCATTAGCGGGCCGTTACAATGAGCAGTTCTTC.

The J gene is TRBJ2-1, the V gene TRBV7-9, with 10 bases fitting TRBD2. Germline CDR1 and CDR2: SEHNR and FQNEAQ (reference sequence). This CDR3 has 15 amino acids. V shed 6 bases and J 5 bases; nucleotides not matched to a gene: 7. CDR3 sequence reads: CASSPLAGANNEQFF. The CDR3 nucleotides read TGTGCCAGCAGTCCGCTAGCGGGAGCTAACAATGAGCAGTTCTTC.

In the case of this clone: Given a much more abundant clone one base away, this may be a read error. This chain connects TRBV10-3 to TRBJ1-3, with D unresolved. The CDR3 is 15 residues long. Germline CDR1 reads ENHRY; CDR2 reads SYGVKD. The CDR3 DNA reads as TGTGCCATCGGTGATGGCACTAGCTCTGGAAACACCATATATTTT. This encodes CAIGDGTSSGNTIYF.

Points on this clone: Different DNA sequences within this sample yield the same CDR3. CDR3: CASSPPPGYNEQFF. As DNA, the CDR3 is TGTGCCAGCAGCCCCCCCCCGGGTTACAATGAGCAGTTCTTC. The gene calls are TRBV7-2 and TRBJ2-1, with unresolved D. The CDR3 runs to 14 residues. The germline V gene encodes CDR1 SGHTA and CDR2 FQGNSA. The V gene lost 5 bases and the J gene lost 4 bases, with 12 bases spanning the gap.

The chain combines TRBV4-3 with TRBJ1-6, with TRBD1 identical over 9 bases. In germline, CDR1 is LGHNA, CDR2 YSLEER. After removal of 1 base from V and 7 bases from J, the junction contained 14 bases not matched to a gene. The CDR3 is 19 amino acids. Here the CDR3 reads CASSQGILRTGTGNSPLHF. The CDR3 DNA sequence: TGCGCCAGCAGCCAAGGGATTCTCCGAACCGGGACAGGGAATTCACCCCTCCACTTT.

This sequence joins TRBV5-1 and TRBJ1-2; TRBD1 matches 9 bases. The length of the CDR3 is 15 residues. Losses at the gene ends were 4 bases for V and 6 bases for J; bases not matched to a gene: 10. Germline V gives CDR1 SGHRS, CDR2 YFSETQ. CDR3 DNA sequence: TGCGCCAGCAGCCGACCGGGACAGGGAAACGATGGCTACACCTTC. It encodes CASSRPGQGNDGYTF.

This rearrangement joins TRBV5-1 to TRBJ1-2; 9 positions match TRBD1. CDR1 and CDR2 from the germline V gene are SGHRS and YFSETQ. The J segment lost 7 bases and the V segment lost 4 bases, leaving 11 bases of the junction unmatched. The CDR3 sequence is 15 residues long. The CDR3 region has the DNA TGCGCCAGCAGCAGATCCGGGACAGGGATTGTTGGCTACACCTTC. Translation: CASSRSGTGIVGYTF.

The CDR3 region is CASSYSRRGTYEQYF. Here the CDR3 DNA reads TGTGCCAGCAGTTACTCGAGGAGAGGGACCTACGAGCAGTACTTC. The chain links TRBV6-5 to TRBJ2-7; TRBD2 might be the D (5 bases). Germline lookup yields CDR1 MNHEY and CDR2 SVGAGI. CDR3 length: 15 amino acids. V was pared by 0 bases and J by 2 bases, with 11 bases between.

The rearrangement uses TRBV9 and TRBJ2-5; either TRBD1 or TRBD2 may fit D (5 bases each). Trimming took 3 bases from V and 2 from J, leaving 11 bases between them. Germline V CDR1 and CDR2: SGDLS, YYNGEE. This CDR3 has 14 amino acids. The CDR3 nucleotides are TGTGCCAGCAGCGCCGGGACGCATCAAGAGACCCAGTACTTC. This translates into CASSAGTHQETQYF.

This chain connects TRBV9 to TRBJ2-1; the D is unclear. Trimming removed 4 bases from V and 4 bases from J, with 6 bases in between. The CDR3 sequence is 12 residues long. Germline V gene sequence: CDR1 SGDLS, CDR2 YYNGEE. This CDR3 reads CASSPQYNEQFF. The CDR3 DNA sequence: TGTGCCAGCAGCCCTCAATACAATGAGCAGTTCTTC.

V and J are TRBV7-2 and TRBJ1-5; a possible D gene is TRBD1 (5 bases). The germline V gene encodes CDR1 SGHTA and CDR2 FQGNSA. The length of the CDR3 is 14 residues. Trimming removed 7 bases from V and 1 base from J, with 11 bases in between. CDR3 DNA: TGTGCCAGCACCCCTGGGGACAGCAATCAGCCCCAGCATTTT. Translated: CASTPGDSNQPQHF. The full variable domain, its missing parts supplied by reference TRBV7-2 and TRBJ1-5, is GAGVSQSPSNKVTEKGKDVELRCDPISGHTALYWYRQSLGQGLEFLIYFQGNSAPDKSGLPSDRFSAERTGGSVSTLTIQRTQQEDSAVYLCASTPGDSNQPQHFGDGTRLSIL.

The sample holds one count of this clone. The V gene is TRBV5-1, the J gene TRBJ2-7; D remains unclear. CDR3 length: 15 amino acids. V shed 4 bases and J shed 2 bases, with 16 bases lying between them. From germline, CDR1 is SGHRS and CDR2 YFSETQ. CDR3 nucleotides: TGCGCCAGCAGCCCAACGGCCACTACCACCTACGAGCAGTACTTC. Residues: CASSPTATTTYEQYF. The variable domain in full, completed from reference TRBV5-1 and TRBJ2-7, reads KAGVTQTPRYLIKTRGQQVTLSCSPISGHRSVSWYQQTPGQGLQFLFEYFSETQRNKGNFPGRFSGRQFSNSRSEMNVSTLELGDSALYLCASSPTATTTYEQYFGPGTRLTVT.

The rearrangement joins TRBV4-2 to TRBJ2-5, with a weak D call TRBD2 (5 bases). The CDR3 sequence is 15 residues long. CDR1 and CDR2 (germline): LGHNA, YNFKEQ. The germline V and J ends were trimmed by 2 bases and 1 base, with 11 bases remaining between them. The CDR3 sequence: CASSQRRDSQETQYF. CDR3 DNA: TGTGCCAGCAGCCAACGCCGGGATAGCCAAGAGACCCAGTACTTC.

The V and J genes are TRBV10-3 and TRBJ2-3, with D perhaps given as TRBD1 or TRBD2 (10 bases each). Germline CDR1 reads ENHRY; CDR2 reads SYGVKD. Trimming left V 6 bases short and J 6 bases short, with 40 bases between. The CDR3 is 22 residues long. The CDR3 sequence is CAIRAGFGQGGLAGDWQDTQYF. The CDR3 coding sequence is TGTGCCATCAGGGCTGGATTTGGACAGGGGGGGCTAGCGGGAGATTGGCAGGATACGCAGTATTTT.

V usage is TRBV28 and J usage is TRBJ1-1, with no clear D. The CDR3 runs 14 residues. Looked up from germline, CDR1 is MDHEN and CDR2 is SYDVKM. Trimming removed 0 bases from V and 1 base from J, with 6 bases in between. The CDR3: CASSLWERNTEAFF. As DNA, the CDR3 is TGTGCCAGCAGTTTATGGGAGAGGAACACTGAAGCTTTCTTT.